This TCR beta chain stems from a study of early T cells in non-severe SARS-CoV-2 infection. The sample holds a few counts of this clonotype. The CDR3 contains 15 residues. V dropped 5 bases and J dropped 2; count of bases not matched to a gene: 8. Germline-derived CDR1 and CDR2 are MDHEN and SYDVKM. Unique molecular identifiers were attached to individual cDNA molecules. TCRdb analysed the 5' RACE reads with MiXCR anew, one entry per CDR3 protein. The sample has roughly 41,000 distinct CDR3 sequences, 5.8% seen once. This TCR came from an adult who was a healthcare worker with PCR-confirmed SARS-CoV-2 infection or an uninfected control (not recorded which). The sample consisted of whole blood. The chain links TRBV28 to TRBJ2-5; 7 nucleotides align to TRBD1. CDR3 nucleotide sequence: TGTGCCAGCAGTCATTCCGGGACAGTACAAGAGACCCAGTACTTC. Translating gives CASSHSGTVQETQYF.